The source of this TCR beta chain is a study of metastatic and nonmetastatic thyroid tumors. Study in general: The study looked at repertoires side by side in blood and in tumor or nodule tissue from malignant and benign thyroid patients.

Study-level findings and limits: Patients with malignant thyroid tumors reportedly had significantly higher TCR beta diversity than those with benign nodules, in blood and tumor.

A few counts support this clone. Its antigen is undetermined. A read error may explain this, as a much larger clone is one base away. Source study methods: In papillary thyroid cancer, a distant-metastasis classifier was built using CDR3 differences across clinicopathological groups. TCRdb recomputed clones from the PCR reads via MiXCR. The V and J calls reflect TCRdb's pipeline rather than the authors' work. The table includes about 20,000 clones, about 17% detected once. This CDR3 is built from 15 residues. The germline CDR1 and CDR2 sequences are LGHDT and YNNKEL (reference sequence). Each patient went into thyroid surgery without having received any treatment.

Sequenced sample: adjacent normal tissue. V and J are TRBV3-1 and TRBJ1-5, with D possibly being TRBD1 (6 bases). This TCR came from a male donor with papillary thyroid cancer or a benign thyroid nodule (not recorded which). Some clones in this sample may be carry-over from other donors' samples. CDR3 coding DNA: TGTGCCAGCAGCCAAGATTCACAGGGCTATCATCCCCAGCATTTT. Amino acids: CASSQDSQGYHPQHF.